The sequence of this TCR beta chain was determined in a study of follicular helper T cells after annual influenza vaccination. Germline loops: CDR1 SNHLY, CDR2 FYNNEI. V was shortened by 6 bases and J by 2 bases, with 2 bases between the two germline ends. The CDR3 length is 12 residues. Noted time point: 2014-2015 season, pre-vaccination. The table came from immunoSEQ multiplex PCR; TCRdb's copy has only in-frame clones and leaves some out. The table shows about 15,000 clones, with around 82% occurring only once. The sequence derives from an adult who received the influenza vaccine. This sample comprised CXCR5- memory CD4+ T cells sorted from blood, obtained on the day of influenza vaccination. The chain is built from TRBV2 and TRBJ2-6; D is uncertain. Here the CDR3 DNA reads TGTGCCAGCAGAGCTGGGGCCAACGTCCTGACTTTC. This translates into CASRAGANVLTF.